Listed here are 9 T cell receptor beta chains from one sample, sequenced in a study of blood T cell repertoires in COVID-19. The table came from immunoSEQ multiplex PCR; TCRdb's copy has only in-frame clones and leaves some out. Counted here are over 350,000 clones, roughly 85% occurring once; the ten biggest clones make up roughly 1.4%. The sequencing input was peripheral blood. All receptors come from a woman aged 25 to 39 with active or convalescent COVID-19.

This chain uses TRBV2 with TRBJ2-3; 9 bases align to TRBD1. The CDR3 runs to 15 residues. The V and J ends lost 7 bases and 7 bases, in that order; junction bases with no gene match: 12. From germline, CDR1 is SNHLY and CDR2 FYNNEI. The CDR3 DNA sequence: TGTGCCAGCACCAGCCGGGACAGGGTCGGCAATACGCAGTATTTT. Amino acid sequence: CASTSRDRVGNTQYF.

This rearrangement joins TRBV13 to TRBJ2-2; 8 nucleotides align to TRBD2. The germline gives CDR1 PRHDT, CDR2 FYEKMQ (reference sequence). J gave up 1 base and V 1 base, and 5 bases lay outside the gene matches. The CDR3 loop spans 17 amino acids. The CDR3 sequence is CASSLAGGTLNTGELFF. The CDR3, as DNA: TGTGCCAGCAGCTTAGCGGGAGGGACCCTGAACACCGGGGAGCTGTTTTTT. The variable domain in full, completed from reference TRBV13 and TRBJ2-2, reads AAGVIQSPRHLIKEKRETATLKCYPIPRHDTVYWYQQGPGQDPQFLISFYEKMQSDKGSIPDRFSAQQFSDYHSELNMSSLELGDSALYFCASSLAGGTLNTGELFFGEGSRLTVL.

The chain uses TRBV6-5 and TRBJ1-3; D unresolved. V lost 6 bases, J lost 7 bases, and 19 bases lay in between. CDR3 size: 15 residues. Per germline, CDR1 MNHEY and CDR2 SVGAGI. CDR3 loop: CASRSRPGRRNTIYF. The CDR3 region has the DNA TGTGCCAGCAGATCCCGACCGGGGAGGCGGAACACCATATATTTT.

This chain connects TRBV30 to TRBJ2-7, with TRBD1 identical over 9 bases. The V gene's germline CDR1 is GTSNPN and CDR2 SVGIG (reference sequence). V shed 2 bases and J 2 bases; nucleotides not matched to a gene: 7. The CDR3 spans 15 residues. This CDR3 reads CAWSPPGQGTYEQYF. In DNA form, the CDR3 reads TGTGCCTGGAGTCCTCCGGGACAGGGAACCTACGAGCAGTACTTC.

V usage is TRBV2 and J usage is TRBJ1-5; tentatively, D is TRBD1 (5 bases). Per the germline V gene, CDR1 is SNHLY and CDR2 is FYNNEI. Trimming removed 4 bases from V and 3 bases from J, with 7 bases in between. This CDR3 contains 13 residues. The CDR3 region has the DNA TGTGCCAGCAGTGCCAGGGACAATCAGCCCCAGCATTTT. The encoded protein is CASSARDNQPQHF.

The chain carries TRBV6-5 and TRBJ2-3; 12 bases fit TRBD2. CDR1 is MNHEY and CDR2 is SVGAGI in the germline V gene. With 6 bases clipped from V and 6 bases from J, the junction kept 7 bases outside the gene matches. The CDR3 length is 15 residues. As DNA, the CDR3 is TGTGCCAGCAGGGGGACTAGCGGGCGATCGGATACGCAGTATTTT. Amino acid sequence: CASRGTSGRSDTQYF.

The V gene is TRBV18, the J gene TRBJ2-1; 12 nucleotides agree with TRBD1. V dropped 5 bases and J dropped 12; count of bases not matched to a gene: 14. The CDR3 covers 16 residues. Germline V gene data show CDR1 as KGHSH and CDR2 as LQKENI. This CDR3 is CASSDTPGQGASGQFF. The CDR3 nucleotides are TGTGCCAGCTCAGATACTCCGGGACAGGGGGCCAGTGGGCAGTTCTTC. The entire variable domain, with the rest obtained from reference TRBV18 and TRBJ2-1, is as follows: NAGVMQNPRHLVRRRGQEARLRCSPMKGHSHVYWYRQLPEEGLKFMVYLQKENIIDESGMPKERFSAEFPKEGPSILRIQQVVRGDSAAYFCASSDTPGQGASGQFFGPGTRLTVL.

This clone appeared once. The gene calls are TRBV19 and TRBJ1-3, with D perhaps matching TRBD1 (5 bases). The germline V gene encodes CDR1 LNHDA and CDR2 SQIVND (reference sequence). The CDR3 has 14 amino acids. V was trimmed by 6 bases and J by 0 bases, leaving 9 bases between them. CDR3 DNA: TGTGCCAGTAGCTTGACAGTCTCTGGAAACACCATATATTTT. Translating gives CASSLTVSGNTIYF. Complete variable domain (other parts from reference TRBV19 and TRBJ1-3): DGGITQSPKYLFRKEGQNVTLSCEQNLNHDAMYWYRQDPGQGLRLIYYSQIVNDFQKGDIAEGYSVSREKKESFPLTVTSAQKNPTAFYLCASSLTVSGNTIYFGEGSWLTVV.

The chain carries TRBV28 and TRBJ1-1; D uncertain. V was pared by 3 bases and J by 6 bases, with 5 bases between. From germline, CDR1 is MDHEN and CDR2 SYDVKM. The CDR3 is 11 amino acids. Written as DNA, the CDR3 is TGTGCCAGCAGTTTGAGTTCTGAAGCTTTCTTT. Protein product: CASSLSSEAFF.